Presented here are 11 T cell receptor beta chains from one specimen sequenced in a study of CD8 T cells in Susac syndrome. An input of roughly 0.5 to 1 ug of RNA was subjected to reverse transcription using random hexamers. MiXCR, applied by TCRdb to the immunoSEQ multiplex PCR reads, yields one record per CDR3 protein. The repertoire holds about 240,000 distinct CDR3 sequences, almost 97% seen once, with approximately 0.1% in the top ten. Material for sequencing was CD4+ T cells from PBMCs. Receptors were obtained from a human donor with Susac syndrome.

The chain uses TRBV29-1 and TRBJ1-1, with 12 bases identical to TRBD1. This CDR3 is 13 amino acids long. Germline trimming cut 5 bases from V and 5 bases from J; bases unmatched to any gene: 3. Germline loops: CDR1 SQVTM, CDR2 ANQGSEA. The CDR3 DNA reads as TGCAGCGTTTGGGACAGGGGGCTTACTGAAGCTTTCTTT. Translation gives CSVWDRGLTEAFF.

The chain links TRBV23-1 to TRBJ1-4; 8 bases fit TRBD1. TRBV23-1 is placed among ORFs of uncertain function. V lost 6 bases, J lost 6 bases, and 6 bases stayed unmatched. This CDR3 comprises 14 residues. The CDR3 spells CASRMDRVHEKLFF. CDR3 DNA sequence: TGCGCCAGCAGGATGGACAGGGTCCATGAAAAACTGTTTTTT.

J is TRBJ1-5 and V is TRBV4-1; TRBD1 agrees at 9 bases. V gave up 3 bases and J gave up 4 bases; unmatched junction bases: 7. The CDR3 loop spans 16 amino acids. Germline values: CDR1 MGHRA, CDR2 YSYEKL. This CDR3 is CASSQEPGQGNQPQHF. The DNA of the CDR3 is TGCGCCAGCAGCCAGGAACCGGGACAGGGAAATCAGCCCCAGCATTTT.

J is TRBJ1-3 and V is TRBV25-1; D is uncertain. V lost 5 bases and J 8 bases, leaving 10 bases between the germline ends. There are 12 residues in the CDR3. Looked up from germline, CDR1 is MGHDK and CDR2 is SYGVNS. CDR3 in amino acids: CASSLEPHTIYF. The CDR3 DNA reads as TGTGCCAGCAGTCTGGAGCCCCACACCATATATTTT.

The rearrangement uses TRBV4-1 and TRBJ2-1; 7 bases map to TRBD2. Looked up from germline, CDR1 is MGHRA and CDR2 is YSYEKL. The CDR3 totals 18 residues. Germline trimming cut 4 bases from V and 5 bases from J; bases unmatched to any gene: 17. DNA of the CDR3: TGCGCCAGCAGCCCGGCCTACGGGGGGTATTCGACGGACAATGAGCAGTTCTTC. This gives the protein CASSPAYGGYSTDNEQFF.

The rearrangement joins TRBV2 to TRBJ2-6, with D possibly matching TRBD1 (5 bases). In germline, CDR1 is SNHLY, CDR2 FYNNEI. There are 18 residues in the CDR3. Trimming shortened V by 11 bases and J by 4 bases, and 27 bases separated the two germline ends. CDR3 residues: CACPSDRPRASGANVLTF. DNA of the CDR3: TGTGCCTGCCCTTCAGATCGGCCCAGGGCATCCGGGGCCAACGTCCTGACTTTC.

The V gene is TRBV18, the J gene TRBJ1-1, with D perhaps matching TRBD1 (5 bases). Germline CDR1 reads KGHSH; CDR2 reads LQKENI. With 5 bases removed from V and 1 base from J, the gap between germline ends came to 11 bases. This CDR3 spans 14 amino acids. CDR3: CASSGTRTNTEAFF. The CDR3 nucleotides are TGTGCCAGCTCAGGGACCCGTACGAACACTGAAGCTTTCTTT. The full variable domain, completed using reference TRBV18 and TRBJ1-1, is NAGVMQNPRHLVRRRGQEARLRCSPMKGHSHVYWYRQLPEEGLKFMVYLQKENIIDESGMPKERFSAEFPKEGPSILRIQQVVRGDSAAYFCASSGTRTNTEAFFGQGTRLTVV.

The V call is TRBV11-2, the J call TRBJ1-2, with TRBD1 as a possible D gene (6 bases). The CDR3 is 15 residues long. V was trimmed by 6 bases and J by 0 bases, leaving 14 bases between them. Germline CDR1 and CDR2: SGHAT and FQNNGV. CDR3 sequence reads: CASRVTGSSNYGYTF. DNA for the CDR3: TGTGCCAGCAGGGTGACAGGATCTTCTAACTATGGCTACACCTTC.

The chain links TRBV29-1 to TRBJ1-3; D perhaps matches TRBD1 (6 bases). CDR1 SQVTM and CDR2 ANQGSEA come from the germline V gene. V was trimmed by 7 bases and J by 3 bases, leaving 13 bases between them. CDR3 length: 13 amino acids. CDR3 in amino acids: CSGRPDSGNTIYF. The DNA of the CDR3 is TGCAGCGGGAGGCCGGACAGTGGAAACACCATATATTTT. Filled out from reference TRBV29-1 and TRBJ1-3, the complete variable domain reads SAVISQKPSRDICQRGTSLTIQCQVDSQVTMMFWYRQQPGQSLTLIATANQGSEATYESGFVIDKFPISRPNLTFSTLTVSNMSPEDSSIYLCSGRPDSGNTIYFGEGSWLTVV.

The rearrangement uses TRBV20-1 and TRBJ1-2; D may be TRBD1 (5 bases). V was shortened by 0 bases and J by 7 bases, with 15 bases between the two germline ends. The germline V gene has CDR1 DFQATT and CDR2 SNEGSKA (reference sequence). The CDR3 length is 14 residues. CDR3 DNA sequence: TGCAGTGCTAGAGATCCGGGGCTATTAAGTGGCTACACCTTC. It is translated as CSARDPGLLSGYTF.

V usage is TRBV14 and J usage is TRBJ1-2; D gene unclear. Germline values: CDR1 SGHDN, CDR2 FVKESK. Trimming cost V 4 bases and J 5 bases, with 8 bases left between them. This CDR3 comprises 12 residues. In DNA, the CDR3 is TGTGCCAGCAGCCCCTTGTCATATGGCTACACCTTC. Translation: CASSPLSYGYTF.